Each of the 28 T cell receptor beta chains below was sequenced from the same sample in a study of Ad26.COV2.S vaccination and SARS-CoV-2 variants. Regarding treatment: 15 to 20 received Ad26.COV2.S at low or high dose, single or two shots; about 5 received placebo; per-sample allocation not given. The study sampled participants on day 63 after the first vaccine or placebo injection. TCRdb's table, derived via immunoSEQ multiplex PCR, lists solely in-frame clones and lacks some. Among about 440,000 clones listed, 80% to 95% were seen once. Sequencing used peripheral blood, obtained in a trial of Ad26.COV2.S vaccine versus placebo. All receptors derive from a person between 18 and 65 years old who received the Ad26.COV2.S COVID-19 vaccine or a placebo.

The chain recombines TRBV5-4 with TRBJ2-5; 7 nucleotides agree with TRBD1. In germline, CDR1 is SGHNT, CDR2 YYREEE (reference sequence). This CDR3 spans 17 amino acids. With V trimmed by 2 bases and J by 4 bases, 14 bases remained unmatched. In DNA form, the CDR3 reads TGTGCCAGCAGCTTAACTTTAGACAGGGACGAACGAGAGACCCAGTACTTC. Its translation is CASSLTLDRDERETQYF.

The gene calls are TRBV13 and TRBJ2-5, with a possible D match to TRBD2 (6 bases). This CDR3 is built from 14 residues. The germline gives CDR1 PRHDT, CDR2 FYEKMQ (reference sequence). V lost 3 bases to trimming and J lost 2 bases, with 10 bases between them. CDR3 in amino acids: CASSFRRVQETQYF. The CDR3 nucleotides are TGTGCCAGCAGCTTTCGGAGGGTTCAAGAGACCCAGTACTTC. Together with reference TRBV13 and TRBJ2-5, the CDR3 gives the full variable domain: AAGVIQSPRHLIKEKRETATLKCYPIPRHDTVYWYQQGPGQDPQFLISFYEKMQSDKGSIPDRFSAQQFSDYHSELNMSSLELGDSALYFCASSFRRVQETQYFGPGTRLLVL.

The chain uses TRBV9 and TRBJ1-1, with D tentatively TRBD1 (5 bases). Trimming shortened V by 2 bases and J by 2 bases, and 10 bases separated the two germline ends. There are 14 residues in the CDR3. The germline CDR1 and CDR2 sequences are SGDLS and YYNGEE. The CDR3 DNA sequence: TGTGCCAGCAGCGTGGGGACGGCTAACACTGAAGCTTTCTTT. Its protein product is CASSVGTANTEAFF.

CDR3 DNA sequence: TGTGCCAGCAGCTTGGATAGGGGGAGGGGAAGCTACGAGCAGTACTTC. Translation gives CASSLDRGRGSYEQYF. The chain combines TRBV5-4 with TRBJ2-7; D is possibly TRBD2 (7 bases). V lost 0 bases and J lost 3, with 16 bases in between. Germline assignment: CDR1 SGHNT and CDR2 YYREEE (reference sequence). This CDR3 has 16 amino acids.

The rearrangement links TRBV12-3 or TRBV12-4 to TRBJ1-4; D call uncertain. The CDR3 loop spans 13 amino acids. The V gene lost 2 bases and the J gene lost 5 bases, with 6 bases spanning the gap. This CDR3 reads CASSLMANEKLFF. The CDR3, as DNA: TGTGCCAGCAGTTTAATGGCGAATGAAAAACTGTTTTTT.

This sequence joins TRBV5-6 and TRBJ1-5; a weak D match, TRBD1 (5 bases). The germline V gene has CDR1 SGHDT and CDR2 YYEEEE. The CDR3 is 15 residues long. Deletions cut 2 bases from V and 0 bases from J, with 9 bases between. CDR3: CASSLNRYSNQPQHF. For the CDR3, the DNA is TGTGCCAGCAGCTTAAACAGGTATAGCAATCAGCCCCAGCATTTT.

The gene calls are TRBV7-2 and TRBJ2-1, with D tentatively TRBD1 (8 bases). V lost 5 bases, J lost 8 bases, and 16 bases lay in between. The CDR3 totals 14 residues. Germline V gives CDR1 SGHTA, CDR2 FQGNSA. The CDR3 nucleotides are TGTGCCAGCAGCAATGGACAGGGAGGGGATGAGCAGTTCTTC. Its protein is CASSNGQGGDEQFF.

The chain links TRBV21-1 to TRBJ2-1; TRBD2 is the table's D call and was not checked against the DNA. TRBV21-1 represents a pseudogene. The CDR3 sequence is 16 residues long. The CDR3 sequence: CASSKWFGGPYNEQFF. CDR3 nucleotide sequence: TGTGCCAGCAGCAAATGGTTCGGAGGGCCCTACAATGAGCAGTTCTTC.

This chain connects TRBV30 to TRBJ2-2; D possibly matches TRBD1 or TRBD2 (5 bases each). CDR3 size: 14 residues. Germline V gene lookup returns CDR1 GTSNPN and CDR2 SVGIG (reference sequence). Trimming cost V 4 bases and J 0 bases, with 9 bases left between them. The chain's CDR3 is CAWTVGANTGELFF. The CDR3 bases are TGTGCCTGGACGGTGGGGGCGAACACCGGGGAGCTGTTTTTT.

With respect to this clone: Different DNA sequences within this sample yield the same CDR3. The chain uses TRBV9 and TRBJ2-2; D gene unclear. V dropped 0 bases and J dropped 1 base, with 4 bases sitting between them. Germline V CDR1 and CDR2: SGDLS, YYNGEE. This CDR3 has 14 amino acids. CDR3 DNA: TGTGCCAGCAGCGTAGTCGGGAACACCGGGGAGCTGTTTTTT. As protein: CASSVVGNTGELFF.

In this sample, this clone turned up a few times. The chain uses TRBV11-2 and TRBJ1-1; D perhaps matches TRBD1 (5 bases). V lost 1 base and J lost 0, with 12 bases in between. This CDR3 has 16 residues. Germline assignment: CDR1 SGHAT and CDR2 FQNNGV. The CDR3 is CASSLVMGVVNTEAFF. The CDR3 DNA reads as TGTGCCAGCAGCTTAGTGATGGGGGTAGTGAACACTGAAGCTTTCTTT.

V and J are TRBV21-1 and TRBJ2-2. TRBV21-1 is a listed pseudogene. CDR3 length: 15 amino acids. The CDR3 protein is CASSYEPDNTGELFF. The CDR3 region has the DNA TGTGCCAGCAGCTACGAACCGGACAACACCGGGGAGCTGTTTTTT.

Points on this clone: The sample contains more than one DNA sequence encoding this CDR3. V usage is TRBV25-1 and J usage is TRBJ1-1, with D possibly being TRBD1 (5 bases). The V gene lost 0 bases and the J gene lost 0 bases, with 8 bases spanning the gap. This CDR3 has 15 residues. Germline loops: CDR1 MGHDK, CDR2 SYGVNS. CDR3 loop: CASSEYGGLNTEAFF. The CDR3 coding sequence is TGTGCCAGCAGTGAATACGGGGGGTTGAACACTGAAGCTTTCTTT.

The V and J genes are TRBV7-2 and TRBJ2-3; no clear D gene. V gave up 0 bases and J gave up 3 bases, with 13 bases separating them. The CDR3 has 16 residues. Germline V gene lookup returns CDR1 SGHTA and CDR2 FQGNSA. The CDR3 DNA follows: TGTGCCAGCAGCTTAGCGGCCGGATTAAGGACAGATACGCAGTATTTT. Its protein product is CASSLAAGLRTDTQYF.

This chain connects TRBV7-3 to TRBJ2-1, with 7 positions matching TRBD2. CDR1 and CDR2 (germline): SGHTA, FQGTGA. V trimming: 3 bases; J trimming: 9 bases; junction bases outside the gene matches: 8. The CDR3 has 14 amino acids. The CDR3 region is CASSLGGRTSEQFF. The CDR3 bases are TGTGCCAGCAGCTTGGGAGGGAGGACGTCTGAGCAGTTCTTC.

CDR3: CASSEQGAREEKLFF. The CDR3 nucleotides are TGTGCCAGCAGCGAACAGGGGGCGCGAGAGGAAAAACTGTTTTTT. J is TRBJ1-4 and V is TRBV2; 9 positions agree with TRBD1. The V segment lost 6 bases and the J segment 8 bases; nucleotides outside the gene matches: 10. The CDR3 totals 15 residues. Germline V gives CDR1 SNHLY, CDR2 FYNNEI.

J is TRBJ2-7 and V is TRBV9; D perhaps matches TRBD2 (6 bases). CDR1 is SGDLS, CDR2 YYNGEE, per germline. The CDR3 runs 15 residues. Trimming removed 3 bases from V and 5 bases from J, with 18 bases in between. DNA for the CDR3: TGTGCCAGCAGCGCCTTTAGCGGTACAAAGGACGAGCAGTACTTC. Translating gives CASSAFSGTKDEQYF.

Only one count was recorded for this clone. This rearrangement joins TRBV11-2 to TRBJ2-5, with 14 bases lining up with TRBD2. Germline V gives CDR1 SGHAT, CDR2 FQNNGV. This CDR3 has 16 amino acids. Germline trimming cut 5 bases from V and 9 bases from J; bases unmatched to any gene: 11. CDR3 amino acids: CASSQGTSGSLKAQYF. CDR3 sequence (DNA): TGTGCCAGCAGCCAAGGGACTAGCGGGAGCCTGAAGGCCCAGTACTTC. Supplemented by reference TRBV11-2 and TRBJ2-5, the full variable domain reads EAGVAQSPRYKIIEKRQSVAFWCNPISGHATLYWYQQILGQGPKLLIQFQNNGVVDDSQLPKDRFSAERLKGVDSTLKIQPAKLEDSAVYLCASSQGTSGSLKAQYFGPGTRLLVL.

The chain is built from TRBV4-2 and TRBJ2-1; perhaps TRBD2 as D (6 bases). Trimming removed 1 base from V and 4 bases from J, with 14 bases in between. CDR3 length equals 16 residues. Germline CDR1 and CDR2: LGHNA and YNFKEQ. CDR3 protein: CASSQVGGGSYNEQFF. CDR3 bases: TGTGCCAGCAGCCAAGTTGGGGGAGGTAGTTACAATGAGCAGTTCTTC.

This rearrangement joins TRBV5-8 to TRBJ2-1; D unclear. The CDR3 has 13 amino acids. Germline V gene data show CDR1 as SGHTS and CDR2 as YDEGEE. V was clipped by 2 bases and J by 3 bases, with 6 bases between them. CDR3 in amino acids: CASSLGNYNEQFF. CDR3 DNA sequence: TGTGCCAGCAGCTTAGGGAACTACAATGAGCAGTTCTTC. Using reference TRBV5-8 and TRBJ2-1 for the parts outside the CDR3, the full variable domain is EAGVTQSPTHLIKTRGQQATLRCSPISGHTSVYWYQQALGLGLQFLLWYDEGEERNRGNFPPRFSGRQFPNYSSELNVNALELEDSALYLCASSLGNYNEQFFGPGTRLTVL.

The chain carries TRBV3-1 (or the pseudogene TRBV3-2) and TRBJ2-7; 9 bases match TRBD1. The CDR3 sequence is 14 residues long. Looked up from germline, CDR1 is LGHDT and CDR2 is YNNKEL (reference sequence). The ends lost 5 bases at V and 6 bases at J; junction bases unmatched: 8. In DNA form, the CDR3 reads TGTGCCAGCAGCTACCGGACAGGGGCCATCGAGCAGTACTTC. Its protein is CASSYRTGAIEQYF.

This chain joins TRBV20-1 and TRBJ2-3; 12 nucleotides agree with TRBD2. The CDR3 spans 16 residues. Trimming removed 6 bases from V and 5 bases from J; junction bases left unmatched: 12. The germline V gene encodes CDR1 DFQATT and CDR2 SNEGSKA (reference sequence). The CDR3 coding sequence is TGCAGTGCCAGTCGGGCTAGCGGGAGGGCCATAGATACGCAGTATTTT. As protein: CSASRASGRAIDTQYF.

J is TRBJ2-3 and V is TRBV11-2; 9 bases fit TRBD1. The CDR3 totals 16 residues. V lost 5 bases, J lost 1 base, and 7 bases stayed unmatched. Germline CDR1 is SGHAT and CDR2 is FQNNGV. CDR3 region: CASSPGQGLRTDTQYF. Here the CDR3 DNA reads TGTGCCAGCAGCCCGGGACAGGGTCTCCGCACAGATACGCAGTATTTT.

CDR3: CASSLDPGQSSYEQYF. The CDR3 DNA sequence: TGTGCCAGCAGTTTGGACCCGGGACAGAGCTCCTACGAGCAGTACTTC. The V call is TRBV28, the J call TRBJ2-7, with 7 bases aligning to TRBD1. Looked up from germline, CDR1 is MDHEN and CDR2 is SYDVKM. This CDR3 region has 16 residues. J gave up 0 bases and V 3 bases, and 8 bases lay outside the gene matches.

This chain joins TRBV5-5 and TRBJ1-6; 9 positions match TRBD1. The CDR3 runs to 15 residues. With V trimmed by 4 bases and J by 10 bases, 9 bases remained unmatched. Looked up from germline, CDR1 is SGHKS and CDR2 is YYEKEE (reference sequence). The CDR3 sequence: CASSRDRVAISPLHF. CDR3 sequence (DNA): TGTGCCAGCAGCCGGGACAGGGTAGCGATCTCACCCCTCCACTTT.

The rearrangement joins TRBV18 to TRBJ1-1, with TRBD1 as a possible D gene (6 bases). The germline V gene has CDR1 KGHSH and CDR2 LQKENI. V shed 3 bases and J shed 6 bases, with 17 bases lying between them. This CDR3 is 15 amino acids long. CDR3 coding DNA: TGTGCCAGCTCACCTCCCCCGGGGGCTGGGGCTGAAGCTTTCTTT. This sequence encodes CASSPPPGAGAEAFF.

The gene calls are TRBV7-3 and TRBJ2-7; TRBD1 agrees at 10 bases. Germline CDR1 reads SGHTA; CDR2 reads FQGTGA. With 1 base clipped from V and 4 bases from J, the junction kept 7 bases outside the gene matches. CDR3 size: 16 residues. CDR3 coding DNA: TGTGCCAGCAGCTTAAGGGGCGGGACAGGGGCGTACGAGCAGTACTTC. It specifies CASSLRGGTGAYEQYF.

The chain combines TRBV10-3 with TRBJ1-5, with 9 bases that match TRBD1. J gave up 6 bases and V 10 bases, and 22 bases lay outside the gene matches. This CDR3 region has 18 residues. The V gene's germline CDR1 is ENHRY and CDR2 SYGVKD. The CDR3 here is CATSTSGTGRGMGQPQHF. Here the CDR3 DNA reads TGTGCCACCTCGACTTCCGGGACAGGGAGAGGCATGGGTCAGCCCCAGCATTTT.